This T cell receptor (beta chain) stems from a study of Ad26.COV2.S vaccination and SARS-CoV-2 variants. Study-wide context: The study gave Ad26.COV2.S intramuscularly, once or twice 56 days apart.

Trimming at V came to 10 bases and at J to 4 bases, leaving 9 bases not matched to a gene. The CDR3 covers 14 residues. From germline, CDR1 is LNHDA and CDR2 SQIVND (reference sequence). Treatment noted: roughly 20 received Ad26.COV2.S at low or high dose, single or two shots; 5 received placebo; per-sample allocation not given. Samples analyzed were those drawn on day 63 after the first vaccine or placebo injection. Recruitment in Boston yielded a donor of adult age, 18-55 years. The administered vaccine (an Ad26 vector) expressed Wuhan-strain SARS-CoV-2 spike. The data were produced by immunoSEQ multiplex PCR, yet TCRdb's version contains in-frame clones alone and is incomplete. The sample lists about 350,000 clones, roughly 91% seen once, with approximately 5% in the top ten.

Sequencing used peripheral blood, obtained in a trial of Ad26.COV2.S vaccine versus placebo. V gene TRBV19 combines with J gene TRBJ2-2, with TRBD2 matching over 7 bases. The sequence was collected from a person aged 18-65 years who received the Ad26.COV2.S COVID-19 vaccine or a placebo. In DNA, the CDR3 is TGTGCCACCTGGGGAGGGGCCCTCACCGGGGAGCTGTTTTTT. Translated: CATWGGALTGELFF.